This section outlines one T cell receptor (beta chain) sequence together with its context. The data were taken from a study of blood T cell repertoires in COVID-19. CDR1 SGHRS and CDR2 YFSETQ come from the germline V gene. V shed 4 bases, J shed 5 bases, and the junction held 6 bases outside the gene matches. The CDR3 extends over 14 amino acids. Clones were read by immunoSEQ multiplex PCR, and TCRdb kept only the in-frame ones, dropping some. The sample holds under 85,000 clones, 70% to 85% seen once. Sequencing was carried out using peripheral blood. This chain links TRBV5-1 with TRBJ2-5; 9 nucleotides match TRBD1. The receptor was isolated from a human donor in a cohort sampled during active COVID-19. CDR3 coding DNA: TGCGCCAGCAGCCCACAGGGGGCGGGTGAGACCCAGTACTTC. Protein product: CASSPQGAGETQYF. The complete variable domain, with remaining parts taken from reference TRBV5-1 and TRBJ2-5, reads KAGVTQTPRYLIKTRGQQVTLSCSPISGHRSVSWYQQTPGQGLQFLFEYFSETQRNKGNFPGRFSGRQFSNSRSEMNVSTLELGDSALYLCASSPQGAGETQYFGPGTRLLVL.